Below, 29 T cell receptor beta chains from the same sample are listed, as sequenced in a study of T cell responses to AZD1222 COVID-19 vaccine. Measured with immunoSEQ multiplex PCR; TCRdb has only the in-frame clones, and not every one. The table includes about 76,000 clones, 88% detected once. The input for sequencing was peripheral blood, taken on day 0 of MenACWY control vaccination. The receptors were sampled from an adult in good health.

This rearrangement joins TRBV5-1 to TRBJ2-1, with D possibly matching TRBD2 (6 bases). CDR1 SGHRS and CDR2 YFSETQ come from the germline V gene. Trimming took off 4 bases at V and 4 bases at J, with 12 bases between the two ends. The CDR3 contains 14 residues. The CDR3 DNA sequence: TGCGCCAGCAGCGGGGGGACCGAATACAATGAGCAGTTCTTC. Translated: CASSGGTEYNEQFF.

The chain couples TRBV4-1 to TRBJ1-1; D remains ambiguous. Per germline, CDR1 MGHRA and CDR2 YSYEKL. CDR3 length equals 15 residues. V was cut by 1 base and J by 4 bases, with 13 bases left in between. The CDR3 sequence: CASSQVLSVGTEAFF. The DNA of the CDR3 is TGCGCCAGCAGCCAAGTATTAAGTGTAGGCACTGAAGCTTTCTTT.

The chain carries TRBV11-3 and TRBJ2-2; D unclear. This CDR3 contains 14 residues. The germline V and J ends were trimmed by 5 bases and 0 bases, with 7 bases remaining between them. In germline, CDR1 is SGHNT, CDR2 YENEEA. CDR3 DNA: TGTGCCAGCAGCAGGGCTGCGAACACCGGGGAGCTGTTTTTT. Protein sequence: CASSRAANTGELFF.

The CDR3 region has the DNA TGTGCCAGCAGTTTGCATCTGATGAATAGCAATCAGCCCCAGCATTTT. Encoded protein: CASSLHLMNSNQPQHF. The chain links TRBV28 to TRBJ1-5; D gene ambiguous. Germline V gene data show CDR1 as MDHEN and CDR2 as SYDVKM. The CDR3 is 16 amino acids. V was cut by 3 bases and J by 0 bases, with 12 bases left in between.

The chain has TRBV9 and TRBJ2-1; D not certain. Germline CDR1 and CDR2: SGDLS and YYNGEE. CDR3 size: 11 residues. V shed 4 bases and J shed 10 bases, with 9 bases lying between them. The CDR3: CASSSLGEQFF. CDR3 sequence (DNA): TGTGCCAGCAGCTCCCTGGGGGAGCAGTTCTTC. The entire variable domain, with the rest obtained from reference TRBV9 and TRBJ2-1, is as follows: DSGVTQTPKHLITATGQRVTLRCSPRSGDLSVYWYQQSLDQGLQFLIQYYNGEERAKGNILERFSAQQFPDLHSELNLSSLELGDSALYFCASSSLGEQFFGPGTRLTVL.

The chain uses TRBV19 and TRBJ1-1, with D perhaps TRBD1 (5 bases). V was clipped by 8 bases and J by 11 bases, with 39 bases between them. The CDR3 runs to 19 residues. Looked up from germline, CDR1 is LNHDA and CDR2 is SQIVND (reference sequence). The CDR3 sequence is CASFTLPGESDGGSTRAFF. The CDR3 nucleotides read TGTGCCAGTTTTACCTTACCGGGGGAGTCAGATGGCGGATCTACGCGGGCTTTCTTT. Based on the CDR3 plus reference TRBV19 and TRBJ1-1, the full variable domain is DGGITQSPKYLFRKEGQNVTLSCEQNLNHDAMYWYRQDPGQGLRLIYYSQIVNDFQKGDIAEGYSVSREKKESFPLTVTSAQKNPTAFYLCASFTLPGESDGGSTRAFFGQGTRLTVV.

V and J are TRBV5-1 and TRBJ2-1; 11 bases are shared with TRBD1. The germline gives CDR1 SGHRS, CDR2 YFSETQ. CDR3 size: 16 residues. V was pared by 1 base and J by 4 bases, with 4 bases of the junction left unmatched. The chain's CDR3 is CASSLLGQGGYNEQFF. The CDR3 nucleotides read TGCGCCAGCAGCTTGTTGGGACAGGGGGGATACAATGAGCAGTTCTTC.

The J gene is TRBJ2-1, the V gene TRBV5-1; D is undetermined. CDR1 is SGHRS and CDR2 is YFSETQ in the germline V gene. With 3 bases removed from V and 1 base from J, the gap between germline ends came to 11 bases. CDR3 size: 15 residues. The CDR3 DNA reads TGCGCCAGCAGCTCCTTAGTTATTTCCTACAATGAGCAGTTCTTC. As protein: CASSSLVISYNEQFF.

V is TRBV28 and J is TRBJ1-1, with 8 bases lining up with TRBD1. Trimming took 3 bases from V and 5 from J; bases not matched to a gene: 14. The germline CDR1 and CDR2 sequences are MDHEN and SYDVKM. The CDR3 runs to 17 residues. The CDR3 bases are TGTGCCAGCAGTTTCCTCAAGACCCCAGGGGGCTGGACTGAAGCTTTCTTT. Translating it yields CASSFLKTPGGWTEAFF.

The V gene is TRBV24-1, the J gene TRBJ2-7; 7 bases are shared with TRBD2. This CDR3 contains 13 residues. With V trimmed by 3 bases and J by 6 bases, 4 bases remained unmatched. The germline V gene has CDR1 KGHDR and CDR2 SFDVKD. The CDR3 sequence is CATSDPGGGEQYF. The CDR3 nucleotides read TGTGCCACCAGTGATCCGGGGGGAGGCGAGCAGTACTTC.

As DNA, the CDR3 is TGTGCCAGCAGTTTGGAAACCGGGACAGGGTCCTACGAGCAGTACTTC. Translation gives CASSLETGTGSYEQYF. The chain is built from TRBV28 and TRBJ2-7, with TRBD1 matching over 9 bases. The CDR3 extends over 16 amino acids. Looked up from germline, CDR1 is MDHEN and CDR2 is SYDVKM. Germline trimming cut 3 bases from V and 1 base from J; bases unmatched to any gene: 7.

The chain has TRBV9 and TRBJ2-1, with 13 bases aligning to TRBD2. This CDR3 has 15 amino acids. The J segment lost 7 bases and the V segment lost 4 bases, leaving 5 bases of the junction unmatched. The germline CDR1 and CDR2 sequences are SGDLS and YYNGEE. DNA of the CDR3: TGTGCCAGCAGCCGGACTAGCGGGAGTCGTAATGAGCAGTTCTTC. Its protein is CASSRTSGSRNEQFF.

V and J are TRBV28 and TRBJ1-5; 9 bases agree with TRBD1. The CDR3 spans 14 residues. V gave up 6 bases and J gave up 7 bases; unmatched junction bases: 7. The germline V gene has CDR1 MDHEN and CDR2 SYDVKM. CDR3 sequence reads: CASSLGQGRQPQHF. In DNA form, the CDR3 reads TGTGCCAGCAGCCTAGGACAGGGGAGGCAGCCCCAGCATTTT.

The rearrangement uses TRBV5-1 and TRBJ2-7; tentatively, D is TRBD1 or TRBD2 (5 bases each). Per germline, CDR1 SGHRS and CDR2 YFSETQ. The CDR3 extends over 17 amino acids. Trimming pared 2 bases from V and 2 bases from J, leaving 20 bases between. The CDR3 sequence: CASSLELGTPLPYEQYF. For the CDR3, the DNA is TGCGCCAGCAGCTTAGAGTTAGGGACCCCCCTTCCCTACGAGCAGTACTTC.

The chain employs TRBV4-3 and TRBJ1-2, with no clear D. This CDR3 contains 18 residues. V lost 4 bases, J lost 4 bases, and 25 bases lay in between. Germline V gives CDR1 LGHNA, CDR2 YSLEER. The CDR3, as DNA: TGCGCCAGCAGCCCCTCGATAGACACGGCCATATGGGGCTATGGCTACACCTTC. Its protein is CASSPSIDTAIWGYGYTF.

This clone was seen only once. This chain connects TRBV6-5 to TRBJ1-2, with TRBD1 matching over 8 bases. The length of the CDR3 is 13 residues. CDR1 MNHEY and CDR2 SVGAGI come from the germline V gene. The V gene end was trimmed by 11 bases and the J gene end by 4 bases; junction bases not matched to a gene: 9. CDR3 DNA sequence: TGTGCCGGAACAGGGGGGCCGGCCTATGGCTACACCTTC. Translating gives CAGTGGPAYGYTF.

The CDR3 protein is CASSQYFLGRYEQYF. CDR3 in DNA: TGTGCCAGCAGTCAGTACTTCCTAGGTCGCTACGAGCAGTACTTC. This rearrangement joins TRBV6-2 or TRBV6-3 to TRBJ2-7, with D hard to call. CDR1 is MNHEY, CDR2 SVGEGT, per germline. CDR3 length equals 15 residues. Trimming cost V 5 bases and J 3 bases, with 17 bases left between them.

This chain uses TRBV7-2 with TRBJ2-7; a weak D match, TRBD2 (5 bases). The CDR3 sequence is 15 residues long. Trimming removed 1 base at V and 1 base at J, with 11 bases between. Germline CDR1 and CDR2: SGHTA and FQGNSA. In nucleotides, the CDR3 is TGTGCCAGCAGCTTAGAGGAGGTGCGTTCCTACGAGCAGTACTTC. Its protein is CASSLEEVRSYEQYF.

This clone was seen more than once but under ten times. This sequence joins TRBV7-2 and TRBJ1-1; TRBD1 matches 11 bases. The length of the CDR3 is 17 residues. Germline V gene sequence: CDR1 SGHTA, CDR2 FQGNSA. Trimming at V came to 5 bases and at J to 1 base, leaving 9 bases not matched to a gene. DNA of the CDR3: TGTGCCAGCAGCCCCGGGGGACAGGGGGGCCCGAACACTGAAGCTTTCTTT. The encoded protein is CASSPGGQGGPNTEAFF.

The chain joins TRBV6-2 or TRBV6-3 to TRBJ1-4; D is unclear. CDR3 size: 14 residues. From germline, CDR1 is MNHEY and CDR2 SVGEGT. Trimming took 4 bases from V and 6 from J, leaving 12 bases between them. The CDR3 nucleotides are TGTGCCAGCAGTTTCGCCAGAATCCATGAAAAACTGTTTTTT. It encodes CASSFARIHEKLFF.

The CDR3 bases are TGTGCCAGCAGTTGGGCCACGGGGTTAAATGAAAAACTGTTTTTT. It is translated as CASSWATGLNEKLFF. V usage is TRBV7-2 and J usage is TRBJ1-4; D gene unclear. The CDR3 runs 15 residues. CDR1 is SGHTA, CDR2 FQGNSA, per germline. V lost 6 bases and J lost 5, with 16 bases in between.

V usage is TRBV27 and J usage is TRBJ2-2; tentative D call: TRBD2 (5 bases). Looked up from germline, CDR1 is MNHEY and CDR2 is SMNVEV (reference sequence). V was trimmed by 7 bases and J by 4 bases, leaving 22 bases between them. CDR3 length: 17 amino acids. The CDR3 protein is CASTKLSGWLGTGELFF. DNA of the CDR3: TGTGCCAGCACTAAATTATCGGGGTGGCTGGGCACCGGGGAGCTGTTTTTT.

The chain combines TRBV7-2 with TRBJ2-3, with a possible D match to TRBD2 (6 bases). Trimming pared 3 bases from V and 2 bases from J, leaving 9 bases between. The CDR3 extends over 14 amino acids. Germline CDR1 is SGHTA and CDR2 is FQGNSA. This CDR3 reads CASSLGLPTDTQYF. The CDR3 coding sequence is TGTGCCAGCAGCTTGGGACTCCCCACAGATACGCAGTATTTT. Based on the CDR3 plus reference TRBV7-2 and TRBJ2-3, the full variable domain is GAGVSQSPSNKVTEKGKDVELRCDPISGHTALYWYRQSLGQGLEFLIYFQGNSAPDKSGLPSDRFSAERTGGSVSTLTIQRTQQEDSAVYLCASSLGLPTDTQYFGPGTRLTVL.

V gene TRBV28 combines with J gene TRBJ1-1; D is uncertain. Looked up from germline, CDR1 is MDHEN and CDR2 is SYDVKM. V was shortened by 3 bases and J by 5 bases, with 7 bases between the two germline ends. This CDR3 contains 12 residues. The CDR3 DNA is TGTGCCAGCAGTTTGTTGGGGACTGAAGCTTTCTTT. This sequence encodes CASSLLGTEAFF.

The genes are TRBV18 and TRBJ1-5; no reliable D call. The V gene lost 6 bases and the J gene lost 7 bases, with 19 bases spanning the gap. There are 15 residues in the CDR3. The germline gives CDR1 KGHSH, CDR2 LQKENI. CDR3 region: CASSAEANGWQPQHF. CDR3 nucleotide sequence: TGTGCCAGCTCCGCGGAGGCGAATGGTTGGCAGCCCCAGCATTTT.

The V call is TRBV28, the J call TRBJ1-4; D perhaps matches TRBD1 (5 bases). The germline gives CDR1 MDHEN, CDR2 SYDVKM. V lost 7 bases, J lost 5 bases, and 17 bases lay in between. The CDR3 totals 15 residues. The CDR3 loop reads CASNLGGKGNEKLFF. The CDR3, as DNA: TGTGCCAGCAATCTGGGGGGGAAGGGGAATGAAAAACTGTTTTTT.

CDR3 residues: CASSLVDIASEQFF. The CDR3 DNA sequence: TGTGCCAGCAGCTTAGTGGATATAGCAAGTGAGCAGTTCTTC. The chain employs TRBV7-8 and TRBJ2-1; the D is unclear. The CDR3 totals 14 residues. Trimming pared 1 base from V and 9 bases from J, leaving 13 bases between. CDR1 and CDR2 (germline): SGHVS, FQNEAQ.

The chain joins TRBV28 to TRBJ2-7; 8 positions agree with TRBD2. The V and J ends lost 6 bases and 4 bases, in that order; junction bases with no gene match: 11. The germline gives CDR1 MDHEN, CDR2 SYDVKM. The CDR3 has 15 amino acids. In DNA, the CDR3 is TGTGCCAGCAGCTCACCGGGACTAGGCTATTACGAGCAGTACTTC. This sequence encodes CASSSPGLGYYEQYF.

A single count supports this clone. The genes are TRBV7-9 and TRBJ1-4; D is ambiguous. V shed 4 bases and J shed 4 bases, with 19 bases lying between them. The length of the CDR3 is 17 residues. Germline V CDR1 and CDR2: SEHNR, FQNEAQ (reference sequence). CDR3: CASSSPGLVGYNEKLFF. CDR3 bases: TGTGCCAGCAGCTCACCTGGACTGGTGGGCTATAATGAAAAACTGTTTTTT.